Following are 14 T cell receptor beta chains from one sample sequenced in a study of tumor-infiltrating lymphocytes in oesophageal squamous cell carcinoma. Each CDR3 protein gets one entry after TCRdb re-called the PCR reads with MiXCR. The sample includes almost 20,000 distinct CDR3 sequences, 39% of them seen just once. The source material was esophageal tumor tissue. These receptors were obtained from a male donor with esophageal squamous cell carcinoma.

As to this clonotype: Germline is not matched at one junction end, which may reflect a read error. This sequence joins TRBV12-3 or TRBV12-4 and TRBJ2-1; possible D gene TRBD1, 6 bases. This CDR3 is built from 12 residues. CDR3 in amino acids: CASSSGQTAPYF. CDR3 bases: TGTGCCAGCAGTTCCGGACAGACCGCGCCGTACTTC.

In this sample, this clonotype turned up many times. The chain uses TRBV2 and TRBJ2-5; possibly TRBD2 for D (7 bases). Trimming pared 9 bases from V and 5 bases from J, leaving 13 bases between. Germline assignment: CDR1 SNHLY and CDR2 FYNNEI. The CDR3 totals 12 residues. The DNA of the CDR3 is TGTGCCAGTAGAGGGGGAGGGGAGACCCAGTACTTC. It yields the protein CASRGGGETQYF. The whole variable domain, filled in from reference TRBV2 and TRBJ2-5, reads EPEVTQTPSHQVTQMGQEVILRCVPISNHLYFYWYRQILGQKVEFLVSFYNNEISEKSEIFDDQFSVERPDGSNFTLKIRSTKLEDSAMYFCASRGGGETQYFGPGTRLLVL.

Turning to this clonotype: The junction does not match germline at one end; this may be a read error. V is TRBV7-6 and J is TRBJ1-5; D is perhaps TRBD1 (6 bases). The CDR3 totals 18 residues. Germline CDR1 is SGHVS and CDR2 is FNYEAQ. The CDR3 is CASSLADSRDRINQPQHF. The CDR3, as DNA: TGTGCCAGCAGTTTAGCGGATTCGAGAGACAGGATAAATCAGCCCCAGCATTTT.

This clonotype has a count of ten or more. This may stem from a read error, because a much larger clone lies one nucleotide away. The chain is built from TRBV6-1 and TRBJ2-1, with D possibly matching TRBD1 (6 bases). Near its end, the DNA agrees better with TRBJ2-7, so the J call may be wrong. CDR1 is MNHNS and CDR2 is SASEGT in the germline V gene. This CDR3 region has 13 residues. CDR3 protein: CASRRQAYNEQYF. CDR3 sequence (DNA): TGTGCCAGCCGCAGACAGGCCTACAATGAGCAGTACTTC.

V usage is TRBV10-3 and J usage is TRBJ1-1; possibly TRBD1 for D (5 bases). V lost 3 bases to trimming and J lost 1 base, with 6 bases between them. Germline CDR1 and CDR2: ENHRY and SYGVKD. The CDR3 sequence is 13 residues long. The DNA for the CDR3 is TGTGCCATCAGTGACGGGGGGAACACTGAAGCTTTCTTT. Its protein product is CAISDGGNTEAFF.

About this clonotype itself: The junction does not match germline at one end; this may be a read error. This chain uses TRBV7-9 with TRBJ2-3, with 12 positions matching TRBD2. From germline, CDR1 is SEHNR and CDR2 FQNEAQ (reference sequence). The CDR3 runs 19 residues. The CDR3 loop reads CVSSSRRLAGAPGVDTQYF. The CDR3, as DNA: TGTGTCAGCAGCTCCCGAAGACTAGCGGGAGCCCCAGGGGTAGATACGCAGTATTTT.

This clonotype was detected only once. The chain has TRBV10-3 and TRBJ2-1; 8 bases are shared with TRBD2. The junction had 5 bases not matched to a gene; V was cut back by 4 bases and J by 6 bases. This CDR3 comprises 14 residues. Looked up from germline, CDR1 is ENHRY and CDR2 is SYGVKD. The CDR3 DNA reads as TGTGCCATCAGTGTTGCGGGGGGCCGCAATGAGCAGTTCTTC. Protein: CAISVAGGRNEQFF.

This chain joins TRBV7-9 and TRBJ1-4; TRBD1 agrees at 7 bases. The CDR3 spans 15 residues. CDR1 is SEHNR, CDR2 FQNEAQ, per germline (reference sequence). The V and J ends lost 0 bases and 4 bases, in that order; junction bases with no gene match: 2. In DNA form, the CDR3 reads TGTGCCAGCAGCTTAGCGCAGGGGGGTAATGAAAAACTGTTTTTT. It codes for CASSLAQGGNEKLFF.

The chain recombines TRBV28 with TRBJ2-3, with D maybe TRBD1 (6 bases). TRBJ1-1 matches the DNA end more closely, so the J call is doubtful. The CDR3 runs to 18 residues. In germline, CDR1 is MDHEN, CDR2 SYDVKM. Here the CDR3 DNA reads TGTGCCAGCAGTTTTGGCGGCCGCGTTGGGGGCACTAACACTGAAGCTTTCTTT. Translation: CASSFGGRVGGTNTEAFF.

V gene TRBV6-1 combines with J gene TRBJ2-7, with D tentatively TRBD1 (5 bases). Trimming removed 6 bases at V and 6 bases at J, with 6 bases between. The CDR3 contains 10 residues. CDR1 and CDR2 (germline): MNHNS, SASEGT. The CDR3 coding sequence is TGTGCCAGCAGGGGGCGCGAGCAGTACTTC. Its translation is CASRGREQYF.

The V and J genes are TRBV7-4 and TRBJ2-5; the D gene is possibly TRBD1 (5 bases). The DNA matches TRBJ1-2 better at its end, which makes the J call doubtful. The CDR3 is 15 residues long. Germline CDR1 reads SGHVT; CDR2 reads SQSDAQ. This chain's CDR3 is CASSVDSRGDYGYTF. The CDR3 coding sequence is TGTGCCAGCAGCGTCGACAGCCGTGGAGACTATGGCTACACCTTC.

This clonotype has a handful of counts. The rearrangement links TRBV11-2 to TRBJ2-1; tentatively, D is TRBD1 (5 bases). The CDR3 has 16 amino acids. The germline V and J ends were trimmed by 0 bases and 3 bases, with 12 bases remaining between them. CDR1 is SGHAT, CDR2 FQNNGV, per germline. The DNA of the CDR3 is TGTGCCAGCAGCTTAGACAGGGTTTTGGACTACAATGAGCAGTTCTTC. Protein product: CASSLDRVLDYNEQFF.

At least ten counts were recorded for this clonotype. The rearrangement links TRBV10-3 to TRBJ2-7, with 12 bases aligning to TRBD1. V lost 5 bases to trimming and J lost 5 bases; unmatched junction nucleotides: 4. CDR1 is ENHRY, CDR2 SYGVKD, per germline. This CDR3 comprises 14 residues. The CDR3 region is CAISMGQGANEQYF. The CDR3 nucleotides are TGTGCCATCAGTATGGGACAGGGGGCGAACGAGCAGTACTTC.

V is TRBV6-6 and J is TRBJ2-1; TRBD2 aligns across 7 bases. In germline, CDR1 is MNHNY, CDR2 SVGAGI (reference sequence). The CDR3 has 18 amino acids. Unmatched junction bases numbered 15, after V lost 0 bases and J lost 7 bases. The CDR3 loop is CASSYSTRRERLWNEQFF. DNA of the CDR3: TGTGCCAGCAGTTACTCGACGCGGCGGGAGCGACTCTGGAATGAGCAGTTCTTC.